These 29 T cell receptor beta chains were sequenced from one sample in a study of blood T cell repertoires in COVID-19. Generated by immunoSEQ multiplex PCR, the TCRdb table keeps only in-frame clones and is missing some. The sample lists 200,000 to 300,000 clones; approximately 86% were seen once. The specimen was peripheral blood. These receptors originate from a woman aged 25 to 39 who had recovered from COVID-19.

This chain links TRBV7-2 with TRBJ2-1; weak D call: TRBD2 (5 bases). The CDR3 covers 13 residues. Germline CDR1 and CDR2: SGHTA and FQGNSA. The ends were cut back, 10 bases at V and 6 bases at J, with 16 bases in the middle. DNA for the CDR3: TGTGCCATCGGGAAGTCGCGGGTCAATGAGCAGTTCTTC. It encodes CAIGKSRVNEQFF.

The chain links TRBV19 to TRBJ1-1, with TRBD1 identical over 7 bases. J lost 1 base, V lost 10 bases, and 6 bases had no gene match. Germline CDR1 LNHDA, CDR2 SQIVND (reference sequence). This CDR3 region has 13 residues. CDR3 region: CATRGQRNTEAFF. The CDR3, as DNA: TGTGCCACCCGGGGACAGAGGAACACTGAAGCTTTCTTT.

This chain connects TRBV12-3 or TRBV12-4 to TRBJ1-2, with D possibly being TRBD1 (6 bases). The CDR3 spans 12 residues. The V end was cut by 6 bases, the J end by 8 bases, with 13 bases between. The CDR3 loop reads CASSLQGGGYTF. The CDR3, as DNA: TGTGCCAGCAGCCTACAGGGTGGCGGCTACACCTTC.

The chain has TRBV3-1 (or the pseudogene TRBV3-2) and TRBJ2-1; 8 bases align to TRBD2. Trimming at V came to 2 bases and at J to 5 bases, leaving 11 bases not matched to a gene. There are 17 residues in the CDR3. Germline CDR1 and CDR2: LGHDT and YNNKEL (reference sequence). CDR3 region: CASSQRAPGLVDNEQFF. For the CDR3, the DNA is TGTGCCAGCAGCCAAAGGGCCCCGGGACTAGTTGACAATGAGCAGTTCTTC.

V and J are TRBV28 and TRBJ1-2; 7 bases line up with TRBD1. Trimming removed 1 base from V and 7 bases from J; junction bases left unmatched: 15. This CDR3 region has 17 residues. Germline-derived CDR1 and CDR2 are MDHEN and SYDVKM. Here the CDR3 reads CASSLFGTAQVLFGYTF. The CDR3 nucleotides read TGTGCCAGCAGTTTATTTGGGACAGCCCAGGTTCTTTTTGGCTACACCTTC.

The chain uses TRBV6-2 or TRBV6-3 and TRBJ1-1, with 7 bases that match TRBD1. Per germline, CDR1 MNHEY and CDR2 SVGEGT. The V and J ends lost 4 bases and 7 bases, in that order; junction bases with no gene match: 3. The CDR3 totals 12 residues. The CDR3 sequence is CASSSRQGEAFF. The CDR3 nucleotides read TGTGCCAGCAGTTCTCGACAGGGTGAAGCTTTCTTT.

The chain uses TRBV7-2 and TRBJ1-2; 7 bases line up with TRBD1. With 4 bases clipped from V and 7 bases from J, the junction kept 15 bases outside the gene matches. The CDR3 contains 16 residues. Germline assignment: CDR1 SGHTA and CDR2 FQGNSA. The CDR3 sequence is CASSSPGQLSLGGYTF. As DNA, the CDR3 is TGTGCCAGCAGCTCCCCGGGACAGCTGTCGCTGGGTGGCTACACCTTC.

CDR3 protein: CASSPTPEDNSPLHF. For the CDR3, the DNA is TGTGCCAGCAGCCCAACACCCGAAGATAATTCACCCCTCCACTTT. J is TRBJ1-6 and V is TRBV7-6; the D is unclear. The CDR3 spans 15 residues. V lost 5 bases to trimming and J lost 5 bases, with 13 bases between them. Germline CDR1 reads SGHVS; CDR2 reads FNYEAQ.

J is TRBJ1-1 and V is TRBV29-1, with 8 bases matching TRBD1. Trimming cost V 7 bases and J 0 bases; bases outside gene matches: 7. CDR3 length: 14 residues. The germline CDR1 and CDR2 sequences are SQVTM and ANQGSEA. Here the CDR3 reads CSAKRTGMNTEAFF. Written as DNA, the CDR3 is TGCAGCGCTAAACGGACAGGGATGAACACTGAAGCTTTCTTT.

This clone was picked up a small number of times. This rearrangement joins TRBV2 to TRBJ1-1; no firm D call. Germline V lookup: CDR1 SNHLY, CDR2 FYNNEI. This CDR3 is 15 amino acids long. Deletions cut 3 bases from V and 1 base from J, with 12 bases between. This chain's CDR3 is CASSEFKKRNTEAFF. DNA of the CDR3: TGTGCCAGCAGTGAGTTTAAAAAGAGGAACACTGAAGCTTTCTTT.

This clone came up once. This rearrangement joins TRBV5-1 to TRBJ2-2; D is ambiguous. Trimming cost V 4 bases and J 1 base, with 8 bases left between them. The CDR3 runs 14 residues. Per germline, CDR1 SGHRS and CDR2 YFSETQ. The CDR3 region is CASSLSVNTGELFF. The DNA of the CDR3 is TGCGCCAGCAGCCTTTCAGTGAACACCGGGGAGCTGTTTTTT.

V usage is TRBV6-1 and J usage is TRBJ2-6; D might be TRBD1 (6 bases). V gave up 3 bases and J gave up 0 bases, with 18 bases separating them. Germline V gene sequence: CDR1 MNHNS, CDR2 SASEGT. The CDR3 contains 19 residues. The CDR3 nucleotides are TGTGCCAGCAGTGATTCGGTGGGGGCCGCCTACTCTGGGGCCAACGTCCTGACTTTC. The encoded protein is CASSDSVGAAYSGANVLTF.

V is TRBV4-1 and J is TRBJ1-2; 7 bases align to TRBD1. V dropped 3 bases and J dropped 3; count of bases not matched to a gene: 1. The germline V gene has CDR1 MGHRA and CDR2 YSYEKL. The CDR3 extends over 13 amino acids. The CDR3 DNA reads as TGCGCCAGCAGCCACCAGGGGGACTATGGCTACACCTTC. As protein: CASSHQGDYGYTF.

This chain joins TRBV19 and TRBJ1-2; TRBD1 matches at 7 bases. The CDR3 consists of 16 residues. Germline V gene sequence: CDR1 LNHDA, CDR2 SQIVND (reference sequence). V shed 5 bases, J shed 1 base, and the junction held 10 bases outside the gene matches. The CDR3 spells CASSPSPQGRNYGYTF. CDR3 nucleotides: TGTGCCAGTAGTCCGTCCCCACAGGGGCGTAACTATGGCTACACCTTC.

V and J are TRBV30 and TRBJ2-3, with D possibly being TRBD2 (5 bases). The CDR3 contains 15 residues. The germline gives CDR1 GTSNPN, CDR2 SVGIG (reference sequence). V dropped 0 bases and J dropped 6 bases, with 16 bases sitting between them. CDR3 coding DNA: TGTGCCTGGAGTGTAAGGTGGGAGACATGGGATACGCAGTATTTT. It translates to CAWSVRWETWDTQYF.

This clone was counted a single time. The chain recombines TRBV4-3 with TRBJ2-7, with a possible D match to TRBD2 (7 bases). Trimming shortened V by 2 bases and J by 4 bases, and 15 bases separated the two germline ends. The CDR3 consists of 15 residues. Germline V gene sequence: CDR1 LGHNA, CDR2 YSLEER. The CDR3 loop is CASSQLRGGLYEQYF. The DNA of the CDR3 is TGCGCCAGCAGCCAATTGAGGGGGGGCTTATACGAGCAGTACTTC.

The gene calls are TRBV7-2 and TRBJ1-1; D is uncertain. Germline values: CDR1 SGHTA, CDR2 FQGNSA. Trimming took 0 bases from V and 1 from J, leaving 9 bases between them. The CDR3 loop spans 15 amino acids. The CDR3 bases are TGTGCCAGCAGCTTAGCGGTCGGGAGGAACACTGAAGCTTTCTTT. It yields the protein CASSLAVGRNTEAFF.

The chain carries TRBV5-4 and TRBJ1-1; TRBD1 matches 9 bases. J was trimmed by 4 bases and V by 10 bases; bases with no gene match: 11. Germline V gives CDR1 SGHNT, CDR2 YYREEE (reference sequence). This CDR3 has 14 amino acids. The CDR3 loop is CAVPGDRGTTEAFF. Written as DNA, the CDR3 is TGTGCCGTCCCCGGAGACAGGGGGACCACTGAAGCTTTCTTT. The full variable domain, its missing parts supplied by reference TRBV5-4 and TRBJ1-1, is ETGVTQSPTHLIKTRGQQVTLRCSSQSGHNTVSWYQQALGQGPQFIFQYYREEENGRGNFPPRFSGLQFPNYSSELNVNALELDDSALYLCAVPGDRGTTEAFFGQGTRLTVV.

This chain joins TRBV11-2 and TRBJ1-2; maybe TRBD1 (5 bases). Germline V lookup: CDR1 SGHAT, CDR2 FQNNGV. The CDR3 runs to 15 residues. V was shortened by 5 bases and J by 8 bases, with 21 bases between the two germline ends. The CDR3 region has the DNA TGTGCCAGCAGCCCACGAGTCAGCGGGGCGGGCGGCTACACCTTC. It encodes CASSPRVSGAGGYTF. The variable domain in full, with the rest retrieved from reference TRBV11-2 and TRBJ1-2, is EAGVAQSPRYKIIEKRQSVAFWCNPISGHATLYWYQQILGQGPKLLIQFQNNGVVDDSQLPKDRFSAERLKGVDSTLKIQPAKLEDSAVYLCASSPRVSGAGGYTFGSGTRLTVV.

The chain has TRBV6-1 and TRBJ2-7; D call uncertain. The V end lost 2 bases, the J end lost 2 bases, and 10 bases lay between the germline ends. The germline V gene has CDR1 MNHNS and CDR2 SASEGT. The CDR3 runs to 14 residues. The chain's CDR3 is CASSEKSFPYEQYF. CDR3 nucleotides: TGTGCCAGCAGTGAAAAGAGTTTCCCCTACGAGCAGTACTTC.

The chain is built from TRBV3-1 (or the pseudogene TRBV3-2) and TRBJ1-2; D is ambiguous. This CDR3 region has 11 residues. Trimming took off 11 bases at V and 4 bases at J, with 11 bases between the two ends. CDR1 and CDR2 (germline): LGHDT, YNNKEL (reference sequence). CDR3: CAAGVPYGYTF. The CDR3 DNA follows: TGTGCCGCGGGAGTCCCCTATGGCTACACCTTC.

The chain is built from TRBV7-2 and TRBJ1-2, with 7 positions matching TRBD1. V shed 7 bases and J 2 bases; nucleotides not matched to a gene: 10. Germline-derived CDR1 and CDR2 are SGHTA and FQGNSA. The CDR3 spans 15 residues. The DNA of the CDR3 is TGTGCCAGCAACATGGGACAGTCTATAAACTATGGCTACACCTTC. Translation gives CASNMGQSINYGYTF.

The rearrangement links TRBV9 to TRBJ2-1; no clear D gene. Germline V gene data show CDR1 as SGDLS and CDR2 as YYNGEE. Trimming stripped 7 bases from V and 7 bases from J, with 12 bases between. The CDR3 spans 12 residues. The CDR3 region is CASGSLVNEQFF. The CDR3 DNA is TGTGCCAGCGGCTCTCTAGTGAATGAGCAGTTCTTC.

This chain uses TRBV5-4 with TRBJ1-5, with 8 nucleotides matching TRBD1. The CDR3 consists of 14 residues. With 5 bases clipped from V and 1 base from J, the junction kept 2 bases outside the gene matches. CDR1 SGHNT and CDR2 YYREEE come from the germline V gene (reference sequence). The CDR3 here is CASSRQGSNQPQHF. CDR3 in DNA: TGTGCCAGCAGTCGACAGGGGAGCAATCAGCCCCAGCATTTT.

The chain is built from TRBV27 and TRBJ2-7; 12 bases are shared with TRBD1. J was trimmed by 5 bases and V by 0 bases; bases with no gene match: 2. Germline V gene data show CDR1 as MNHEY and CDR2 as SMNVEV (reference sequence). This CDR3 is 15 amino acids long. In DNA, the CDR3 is TGTGCCAGCAGTTTATCCGGGACAGGGGGCCACGAGCAGTACTTC. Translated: CASSLSGTGGHEQYF.

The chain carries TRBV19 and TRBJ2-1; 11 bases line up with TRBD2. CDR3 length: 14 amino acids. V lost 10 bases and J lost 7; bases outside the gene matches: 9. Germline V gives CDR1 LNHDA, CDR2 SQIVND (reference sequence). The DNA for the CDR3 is TGTGCCACGTATAGCGGGGGGGATGTGAATGAGCAGTTCTTC. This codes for CATYSGGDVNEQFF.

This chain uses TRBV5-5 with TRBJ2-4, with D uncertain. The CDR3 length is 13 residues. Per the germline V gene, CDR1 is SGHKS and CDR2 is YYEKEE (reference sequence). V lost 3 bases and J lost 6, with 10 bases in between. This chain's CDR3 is CASSSLAINIQYF. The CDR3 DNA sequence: TGTGCCAGCAGCTCCCTCGCTATAAACATTCAGTACTTC.

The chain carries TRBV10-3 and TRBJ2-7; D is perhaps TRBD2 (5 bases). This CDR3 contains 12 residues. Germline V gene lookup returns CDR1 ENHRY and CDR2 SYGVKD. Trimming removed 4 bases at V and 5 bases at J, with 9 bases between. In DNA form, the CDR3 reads TGTGCCATCAGTGCGGGGTTTAACGAGCAGTACTTC. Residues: CAISAGFNEQYF.

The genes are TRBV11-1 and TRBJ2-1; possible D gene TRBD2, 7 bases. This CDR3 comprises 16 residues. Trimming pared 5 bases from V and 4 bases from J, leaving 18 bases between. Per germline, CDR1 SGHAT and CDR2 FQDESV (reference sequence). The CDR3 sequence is CASSPGRGAVYNEQFF. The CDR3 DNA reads TGTGCCAGCAGCCCGGGCCGGGGGGCAGTTTACAATGAGCAGTTCTTC.